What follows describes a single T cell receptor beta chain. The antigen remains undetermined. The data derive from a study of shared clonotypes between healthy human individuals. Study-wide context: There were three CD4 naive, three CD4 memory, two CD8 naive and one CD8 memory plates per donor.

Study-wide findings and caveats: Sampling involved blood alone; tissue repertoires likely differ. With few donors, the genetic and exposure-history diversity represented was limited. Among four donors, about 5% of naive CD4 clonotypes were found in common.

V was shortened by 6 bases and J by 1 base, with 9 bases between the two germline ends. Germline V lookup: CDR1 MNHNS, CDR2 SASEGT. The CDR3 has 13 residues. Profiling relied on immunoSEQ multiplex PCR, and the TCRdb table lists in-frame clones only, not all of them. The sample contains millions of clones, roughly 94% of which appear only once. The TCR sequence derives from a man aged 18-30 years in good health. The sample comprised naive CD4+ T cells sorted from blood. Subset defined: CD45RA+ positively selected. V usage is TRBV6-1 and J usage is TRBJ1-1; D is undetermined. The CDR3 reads CASRGSQNTEAFF. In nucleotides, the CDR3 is TGTGCCAGCAGAGGGTCGCAGAACACTGAAGCTTTCTTT.